The text below deals with one T cell receptor beta chain. Its antigen has not been determined. No clone much larger than this one lies a single base away; base qualities are absent. Per the publication, the time point label means: individuals recovered from natural SARS-CoV-2 infection. These data are taken from a study of Ad26.COV2.S vaccination and SARS-CoV-2 variants (dated by TCRdb to about 2021). For the study in its entirety: TCRbeta repertoire sequencing was used to assess the specificity and breadth of SARS-CoV-2-reactive T cell receptors after Ad26.COV2.S vaccination. A total of 32 samples were included in the TCR-sequenced set, comprising roughly 19 Ad26.COV2.S vaccine recipients, 5 placebo recipients and 8 SARS-CoV-2 convalescent individuals. The paper as a whole reports these results and caveats: Compared with placebo recipients, Ad26.COV2.S recipients showed higher spike-specific TCR breadth (P = 0.0014). Comparable non-spike TCR breadth was observed between vaccine and placebo recipients, consistent with only spike being contained in the vaccine. The authors noted that the TCR breadth and depth analyses may have underestimated total T cell responses. Substantial breadth of spike-specific CD8+ and CD4+ T cell responses was reported after vaccination.

Sequences SNHLY (CDR1) and FYNNEI (CDR2) are obtained from the germline V gene. The V end loses 6 bases and the J end loses 4 bases, and a stretch of 9 bases separates them. Inclusive of the bounding cysteine and phenylalanine, the CDR3 is 13 residues long. Left in the record is the CDR3 DNA by itself, 39 bases read in frame from the first base. TCRbeta CDR3 regions were sequenced with the immunoSEQ Assay. After extraction, genomic DNA underwent amplification by bias-controlled multiplex PCR, followed by high-throughput sequencing. On the authors' methods: To quantify the absolute abundance of every unique TCRbeta CDR3 region, sequences were collapsed and filtered. T cell fraction was estimated by normalization of TCRbeta template counts to usable DNA, with usable DNA being measured through amplification of reference genes present in all nucleated cells. Repertoire TCRs were annotated as SARS-CoV-2-specific when V gene, CDR3 amino acid sequence and J gene were exactly matched to a known reactive TCR set. MIRA supplied the reference SARS-CoV-2 TCR set, which was filtered for enrichment in COVID-19-positive ImmuneCODE repertoires so that public or cross-reactive TCRs were removed. Based on the MIRA antigens, annotated TCRs were further analysed at the level of specific ORF or position within ORF. Breadth was defined as the number of annotated unique rearrangements divided by the total number of unique productive rearrangements, and depth was defined as the summed frequency of the annotated unique rearrangements. TCR breadth was compared between groups using two-sided Wilcoxon rank-sum tests. TCRdb carries this immuneACCESS record with in-frame sequences only. Its versions omit some clonotypes, under half of them owing to an unresolved V gene in the studies checked, with the rest unexplained. Clone size and V and J calls were adopted from that table, with D and trimming inferred from the DNA. Present in this sample are about 180,000 clones, around 85% of which were seen just once. The ten most abundant clones make up 5% to 7% of the sample.

The sequence was collected from a human donor who had recovered from COVID-19. This chain joins TRBV2 to TRBJ2-2, with an unclear D gene assignment. The sample was peripheral blood, taken after recovery from COVID-19. The nucleotide sequence reads as follows: TGTGCCAGCAGCGCCTATCTCACCGGGGAGCTGTTTTTT. Its coded protein is CASSAYLTGELFF.